Listed below are T cell receptor beta chains from one sample, sequenced in a study of lymphopenia after photon versus proton radiotherapy. Sequenced by immunoSEQ multiplex PCR; TCRdb stores in-frame clones only, minus some. The top ten clones hold about 6.6% of a sample with under 35,000 clones, roughly 87% of them seen once. The source material was peripheral blood, sampled from a patient treated with proton-based radiotherapy. The receptors shown here come from a woman in her 70s with pancreatic cancer. Some clones in this sample may be carry-over from other donors' samples. Both conserved end residues are part of each CDR3. A D gene is named only where the DNA matches it firmly. Not every row has a clone size; where given, it reads once, few, many or a size class.

j_call,d_call,v_call,clone_size,cdr3_nt,cdr3_aa
TRBJ1-1,TRBD1,TRBV6-6,.,TGTGCCATTCGACAGGGGATGGACACTGAAGCTTTCTTT,CAIRQGMDTEAFF
TRBJ1-4,.,TRBV6-6,once,TGTGCCAGCAGTTACGCAACCCCAGGGGCTGAAAAACTGTTTTTT,CASSYATPGAEKLFF
TRBJ1-4,.,TRBV11-2,few,TGTGCCAGCAGCCATAGGGGTGGGCAGATCGCAACTAATGAAAAACTGTTTTTT,CASSHRGGQIATNEKLFF
TRBJ2-1,TRBD1,TRBV7-2,.,TGTGCCAGCAGTTTTTCAGGGGGCCGAAGCTCCTACAATGAGCAGTTCTTC,CASSFSGGRSSYNEQFF
TRBJ1-2,.,TRBV19,.,TGTGCCAGTAGTCCAGAGGCTACCTATGGCTACACCTTC,CASSPEATYGYTF
TRBJ1-1,.,TRBV7-2,.,TGTGCCAGCAGCTTAGGTAGACGCCTGAACACTGAAGCTTTCTTT,CASSLGRRLNTEAFF
TRBJ2-3,.,TRBV4-2,once,TGTGCCAGCAGCCAAGATTCCATACGACTAGGGGTCCCAGATACGCAGTATTTT,CASSQDSIRLGVPDTQYF
TRBJ2-5,.,TRBV4-1,.,TGCGCCAGCAGCCAAGCCTTGAGGCGCCAAGAGACCCAGTACTTC,CASSQALRRQETQYF
TRBJ2-1,TRBD1,TRBV10-1,.,TGCGCCAGCAGTAGCGGGACAGGGAATAGTAATGAGCAGTTCTTC,CASSSGTGNSNEQFF
TRBJ2-5,.,TRBV7-6,.,TGTGCCAGCAGCTTAGGACTCTCCTTAGAGACCCAGTACTTC,CASSLGLSLETQYF
TRBJ1-4,.,TRBV4-3,.,TGCGCCAGCAGCCAAGTCTCGGGCAGGGTAACTAATGAAAAACTGTTTTTT,CASSQVSGRVTNEKLFF
TRBJ2-7,.,TRBV7-9,.,TGTGCCAGCAGCTTAAATTTGGCAGGGATGTCCTACGAGCAGTACTTC,CASSLNLAGMSYEQYF
TRBJ2-5,.,TRBV30,.,TGTGCCTGGAGTGATTGGGGTGTGGAGACCCAGTACTTC,CAWSDWGVETQYF
TRBJ2-3,.,TRBV15,.,TGTGCCACCAGCAGAGGAAACGGAGAGGGCACAGATACGCAGTATTTT,CATSRGNGEGTDTQYF
TRBJ2-2,.,TRBV7-3,.,TGTGCCAGCAGCTTGCGATTGAACACCGGGGAGCTGTTTTTT,CASSLRLNTGELFF
TRBJ2-3,TRBD2,TRBV7-2,.,TGTGCCAGCAGCTTAGAAGGGAGGGAGGTAGATACGCAGTATTTT,CASSLEGREVDTQYF
TRBJ1-4,.,TRBV6-1,once,TGTGCCAGCAGTGGGGGGACAACCGCAACTAATGAAAAACTGTTTTTT,CASSGGTTATNEKLFF
TRBJ2-1,.,TRBV5-1,once,TGCGCCAGCAGCCCAATCAGAGCGGAGGGGGGCAATGAGCAGTTCTTC,CASSPIRAEGGNEQFF
TRBJ2-7,TRBD2,TRBV4-1,.,TGCGCCAGCAGCCACGGGACTAGCGGGTCCTACGAGCAGTACTTC,CASSHGTSGSYEQYF
TRBJ1-4,.,TRBV28,.,TGTGCCAGCACCGTGACAGCCTCCTCCGAAAAACTGTTTTTT,CASTVTASSEKLFF